The next 26 T cell receptor beta chains were all read from a single sample in a study of tumor-infiltrating lymphocytes in primary liver carcinoma. Production of TCR beta cDNA used 500 ng total RNA together with a constant-region primer. Each TCR beta library was derived from three nested multiplex PCR rounds that employed slightly modified ARM-PCR. TRBV1-TRBV30 forward primers paired with a C-beta reverse primer were used in the first two PCR rounds, which ran approximately 10 cycles each. TCRdb itself ran the multiplex PCR reads through MiXCR, one entry per CDR3 protein. The sample holds hundreds of thousands of distinct CDR3 sequences, 65% seen once. Blood RNA was derived from unsorted whole blood, and germline DNA was extracted too. Sequencing used peripheral blood. These receptors were obtained from a man between 35 and 55 years old with primary liver carcinoma and hepatitis B virus infection.

Comment on this clonotype: Sequence at one end of the junction differs from germline and may be a read error. The V and J genes are TRBV5-4 and TRBJ2-3; 7 bases fit TRBD1. The CDR3 has 17 residues. Germline CDR1 SGHNT, CDR2 YYREEE (reference sequence). CDR3: CASSSPNKGASTDKQYF. CDR3 bases: TGTGCCAGCAGCTCGCCGAATAAGGGGGCCAGCACAGATAAGCAGTATTTT.

The chain links TRBV24-1 to TRBJ2-2, with TRBD2 identical over 9 bases. The length of the CDR3 is 16 residues. V lost 4 bases to trimming and J lost 1 base; unmatched junction nucleotides: 3. Germline V gene sequence: CDR1 KGHDR, CDR2 SFDVKD. CDR3 sequence reads: CATSDQTSGNTGELFF. DNA for the CDR3: TGTGCCACCAGTGACCAGACTAGCGGGAACACCGGGGAGCTGTTTTTT.

This clonotype has just a few counts. The genes are TRBV11-1 and TRBJ2-2; D is perhaps TRBD2 (5 bases). The CDR3 sequence is 13 residues long. Germline V gene sequence: CDR1 SGHAT, CDR2 FQDESV (reference sequence). V gave up 5 bases and J gave up 8 bases, with 12 bases separating them. This CDR3 is CASSPDLRGELFF. Here the CDR3 DNA reads TGTGCCAGCAGCCCGGACTTGCGGGGGGAGCTGTTTTTT.

Of note for this clonotype: At one end the junction does not follow the germline gene, possibly because of a read error. The chain couples TRBV29-1 to TRBJ2-1, with 9 bases matching TRBD2. Germline CDR1 SQVTM, CDR2 ANQGSEA. The CDR3 totals 15 residues. The CDR3 spells CSVERQGTSTNEQFF. The CDR3 DNA follows: TGTAGCGTTGAGAGGCAGGGGACTAGCACCAATGAGCAGTTCTTC.

This clonotype came up a few times. This may come from a read error, since a much larger clone is one base off. This chain connects TRBV6-1 to TRBJ2-5, with D unresolved. Germline V gene sequence: CDR1 MNHNS, CDR2 SASEGT. The length of the CDR3 is 12 residues. V was pared by 11 bases and J by 2 bases, with 12 bases between. CDR3 protein: CAGIRAQETQYF. The CDR3 nucleotides are TGTGCCGGCATACGGGCGCAAGAGACCCAGTACTTC.

Points on this clonotype: The germline gene is not matched at one end of the junction; a read error may be the cause. This chain connects TRBV6-2 or TRBV6-3 to TRBJ2-3; 8 bases are shared with TRBD1. CDR1 and CDR2 from the germline V gene are MNHEY and SVGEGT. CDR3 length: 14 residues. CDR3 region: CVSMSGGPSDTQYF. The CDR3 DNA sequence: TGTGTCAGCATGTCAGGGGGCCCGTCAGATACGCAGTATTTT.

Comment on this clonotype: The conserved closing phenylalanine or tryptophan is absent in this CDR3, likely reflecting a read error. The chain combines TRBV7-9 with TRBJ2-3, with 9 bases that match TRBD1. Germline CDR1 and CDR2: SEHNR and FQNEAQ (reference sequence). Trimming cost V 2 bases and J 5 bases; bases outside gene matches: 8. The CDR3 runs to 16 residues. The CDR3 sequence: CASSLPPGTGIDTQYY. The CDR3 nucleotides are TGTGCCAGCAGCTTACCACCGGGGACAGGGATAGATACGCAGTATTAT.

This clonotype was picked up many times. The chain is built from TRBV4-1 and TRBJ2-2; D is unclear. This CDR3 spans 14 amino acids. V dropped 6 bases and J dropped 7 bases, with 15 bases sitting between them. CDR1 and CDR2 from the germline V gene are MGHRA and YSYEKL. In DNA, the CDR3 is TGCGCCAGCAGTACTTCAAACGCTTTCGGGGAGCTGTTTTTT. Translating gives CASSTSNAFGELFF.

CDR3 amino acids: CASSMGLTGVNEQFF. CDR3 in DNA: TGTGCCAGCAGCATGGGACTAACGGGAGTTAATGAGCAGTTCTTC. The chain joins TRBV11-1 to TRBJ2-1, with TRBD2 matching 7 bases. This CDR3 has 15 amino acids. Germline lookup yields CDR1 SGHAT and CDR2 FQDESV (reference sequence). V dropped 5 bases and J dropped 7; count of bases not matched to a gene: 11.

The chain employs TRBV28 and TRBJ1-5; D call uncertain. CDR3 length: 13 amino acids. Germline V gene sequence: CDR1 MDHEN, CDR2 SYDVKM. V lost 2 bases, J lost 11 bases, and 13 bases lay in between. CDR3 DNA sequence: TGTGCCAGCAGTTTAGGAGGCTTGCTTGCCCAGCATTTT. This gives the protein CASSLGGLLAQHF.

Concerning this clonotype itself: A read error is possible here, since a much larger clone lies one base away. The V and J genes are TRBV6-5 and TRBJ2-2, with D possibly matching TRBD2 (6 bases). The CDR3 has 15 amino acids. CDR1 is MNHEY and CDR2 is SVGAGI in the germline V gene. V lost 5 bases to trimming and J lost 6 bases, with 16 bases between them. The CDR3 DNA sequence: TGTGCCAGCAGTACGACTAGTCCCTCCTCCGGGGAGCTGTTTTTT. As protein: CASSTTSPSSGELFF.

DNA of the CDR3: TGCGCCAGCAGTGAGGGCGAGAGTGGAAGCTACGAGCAGTACTTC. It codes for CASSEGESGSYEQYF. This chain links TRBV10-1 with TRBJ2-7; D gene unclear. Germline CDR1 and CDR2: WNHNN and SYGVQD (reference sequence). Trimming shortened V by 2 bases and J by 3 bases, and 14 bases separated the two germline ends. The CDR3 length is 15 residues.

V usage is TRBV5-4 and J usage is TRBJ2-2; 10 bases match TRBD1. The ends lost 4 bases at V and 3 bases at J; junction bases unmatched: 6. This CDR3 has 16 residues. The germline CDR1 and CDR2 sequences are SGHNT and YYREEE (reference sequence). The CDR3: CASSNWGTGDTGELFF. Written as DNA, the CDR3 is TGTGCCAGCAGCAACTGGGGGACAGGGGACACCGGGGAGCTGTTTTTT.

This clonotype has only a few counts. The chain uses TRBV4-3 and TRBJ2-7; TRBD2 agrees at 14 bases. Trimming removed 3 bases from V and 4 bases from J; junction bases left unmatched: 5. Germline lookup yields CDR1 LGHNA and CDR2 YSLEER. The CDR3 is 16 residues long. CDR3 protein: CASSHLGTSGSYEQYF. CDR3 DNA sequence: TGCGCCAGCAGCCATCTTGGGACTAGCGGGAGTTACGAGCAGTACTTC.

Turning to this clonotype: At one of its ends the junction is not consistent with the germline gene, which may arise from a read error. The chain combines TRBV28 with TRBJ1-1, with unresolved D. CDR1 and CDR2 from the germline V gene are MDHEN and SYDVKM. The CDR3 is made up of 12 amino acids. The CDR3 loop is CVSGLPNTEAFF. CDR3 nucleotides: TGTGTCAGCGGATTACCGAACACTGAAGCTTTCTTT.

This chain links TRBV5-1 with TRBJ2-5; D perhaps matches TRBD1 (6 bases). V was pared by 3 bases and J by 4 bases, with 19 bases between. There are 16 residues in the CDR3. Germline V gene data show CDR1 as SGHRS and CDR2 as YFSETQ. The CDR3 sequence is CASSSGGRGDRETQYF. CDR3 DNA sequence: TGCGCCAGCAGCTCCGGTGGCAGGGGCGATCGAGAGACCCAGTACTTC.

This clonotype was detected ten times or more. The chain uses TRBV6-2 or TRBV6-3 and TRBJ1-5, with TRBD1 matching over 9 bases. Germline loops: CDR1 MNHEY, CDR2 SVGEGT. This CDR3 spans 15 amino acids. Losses at the gene ends were 6 bases for V and 2 bases for J; bases not matched to a gene: 5. CDR3 in DNA: TGTGCCAGCAGAACAGGGGGCTCGGGCAATCAGCCCCAGCATTTT. Amino acid sequence: CASRTGGSGNQPQHF.

Points on this clonotype: A much larger clonotype is one base distant, so this may be a read error. The rearrangement joins TRBV6-6 to TRBJ1-1; the D gene is possibly TRBD1 (5 bases). The CDR3 runs to 16 residues. Germline V gene lookup returns CDR1 MNHNY and CDR2 SVGAGI (reference sequence). CDR3 nucleotides: TGTGCCAGCAGTTTAAAATCCGGGACTAAAAACACTGAAGTTTTCTTT. Its translation: CASSLKSGTKNTEVFF.

V usage is TRBV5-4 and J usage is TRBJ2-3; tentatively, D is TRBD1 (5 bases). The CDR3 totals 12 residues. V lost 2 bases, J lost 6 bases, and 7 bases lay in between. CDR1 is SGHNT, CDR2 YYREEE, per germline (reference sequence). The CDR3 is CASSLQVDTQYF. CDR3 coding DNA: TGTGCCAGCAGCTTACAGGTGGATACGCAGTATTTT.

The chain joins TRBV5-5 to TRBJ2-3; 11 bases agree with TRBD2. The J segment lost 6 bases and the V segment lost 10 bases, leaving 16 bases of the junction unmatched. The CDR3 has 16 residues. Germline loops: CDR1 SGHKS, CDR2 YYEKEE (reference sequence). In DNA, the CDR3 is TGTGCCTGCAACTACCGACTAGCGGGACCGAGGGATACGCAGTATTTT. Translation gives CACNYRLAGPRDTQYF.

About this clonotype itself: Lacking the conserved final phenylalanine or tryptophan, this CDR3 likely reflects a read error. The chain carries TRBV6-1 and TRBJ2-7; possibly TRBD2 for D (5 bases). V gave up 1 base and J gave up 1 base, with 8 bases separating them. This CDR3 spans 14 amino acids. Germline V gene data show CDR1 as MNHNS and CDR2 as SASEGT. The CDR3 loop is CASSEGTYSYEQYL. CDR3 DNA sequence: TGTGCCAGCAGTGAAGGGACTTATTCCTACGAGCAGTACTTA.

Notes on this clonotype: A much more abundant neighbour one base away suggests this may be a read error. This sequence joins TRBV6-1 and TRBJ2-3; a possible D gene is TRBD1 (5 bases). The CDR3 runs 13 residues. Germline loops: CDR1 MNHNS, CDR2 SASEGT. In DNA, the CDR3 is TGTGTCAGCAGCAGGGATCGGACAGATACGCAGTATTTT. Its protein product is CVSSRDRTDTQYF.

Notes on this clonotype: A much larger clone differs by one base, so this may be a read error. The rearrangement uses TRBV6-1 and TRBJ1-1; D not certain. The CDR3 has 15 amino acids. The V end lost 7 bases, the J end lost 0 bases, and 15 bases lay between the germline ends. Germline V gene lookup returns CDR1 MNHNS and CDR2 SASEGT. The CDR3 region is CASTVTAILNTEAFF. In DNA, the CDR3 is TGTGCCAGCACCGTAACAGCCATTCTGAACACTGAAGCTTTCTTT.

As for this clonotype: This may be a read error, as it is one base from a much larger clone. The chain recombines TRBV12-3 or TRBV12-4 with TRBJ1-2; 7 bases map to TRBD1. V dropped 10 bases and J dropped 6; count of bases not matched to a gene: 11. This CDR3 contains 13 residues. The CDR3 bases are TGTGCCACCCATCTCGGGACAGCAGATGGCTACACCTTC. It specifies CATHLGTADGYTF.

This rearrangement joins TRBV6-1 to TRBJ1-5; TRBD1 matches at 8 bases. Germline V gene lookup returns CDR1 MNHNS and CDR2 SASEGT. V shed 8 bases and J 2 bases; nucleotides not matched to a gene: 5. CDR3 length equals 14 residues. This CDR3 is CASGLGQGNQPQHF. For the CDR3, the DNA is TGTGCCAGCGGATTGGGACAGGGCAATCAGCCCCAGCATTTT.

In the case of this clonotype: The CDR3 end shows no conserved phenylalanine or tryptophan, and so a read error is likely. The chain carries TRBV6-6 and TRBJ1-2; D not certain. The CDR3 is 12 residues long. The V and J ends lost 7 bases and 10 bases respectively, with 16 bases between them. Germline V CDR1 and CDR2: MNHNY, SVGAGI (reference sequence). The CDR3 is CASTLSGNDYTI. The CDR3 DNA sequence: TGTGCCAGCACCCTTTCGGGGAATGACTACACCATC.